The 5 T cell receptor beta chains presented below share a single source sample, sequenced in a study of PD-1 blockade in classical Hodgkin lymphoma. Profiling relied on immunoSEQ multiplex PCR, and the TCRdb table lists in-frame clones only, not all of them. Of roughly 29,000 clones in the sample, roughly 92% were seen once. Time point specified: newly diagnosed, previously untreated cHL patient sample. Material for sequencing was peripheral blood mononuclear cells (PBMCs). Receptor source: a human donor with classical Hodgkin lymphoma.

The chain uses TRBV28 and TRBJ2-7; 8 bases fit TRBD2. V shed 3 bases, J shed 6 bases, and the junction held 7 bases outside the gene matches. CDR3 length: 14 amino acids. Germline-derived CDR1 and CDR2 are MDHEN and SYDVKM. CDR3 region: CASSFRIRGGEQYF. The CDR3 DNA is TGTGCCAGCAGTTTCAGGATCCGGGGGGGCGAGCAGTACTTC. The whole variable domain, remainder taken from reference TRBV28 and TRBJ2-7, is DVKVTQSSRYLVKRTGEKVFLECVQDMDHENMFWYRQDPGLGLRLIYFSYDVKMKEKGDIPEGYSVSREKKERFSLILESASTNQTSMYLCASSFRIRGGEQYFGPGTRLTVT.

V usage is TRBV5-4 and J usage is TRBJ2-7, with 10 bases identical to TRBD2. The CDR3 runs to 16 residues. J lost 0 bases, V lost 0 bases, and 3 bases had no gene match. The germline gives CDR1 SGHNT, CDR2 YYREEE (reference sequence). The CDR3 reads CASSLGLAGDSYEQYF. CDR3 nucleotide sequence: TGTGCCAGCAGCTTGGGGCTAGCGGGGGACTCCTACGAGCAGTACTTC.

The genes are TRBV11-2 and TRBJ2-5, with no clear D. V lost 6 bases to trimming and J lost 5 bases, with 19 bases between them. The CDR3 length is 15 residues. Germline V gene data show CDR1 as SGHAT and CDR2 as FQNNGV. The CDR3 protein is CASRAPTVPGETQYF. The CDR3 DNA reads as TGTGCCAGCAGAGCTCCGACGGTCCCCGGGGAGACCCAGTACTTC.

The chain is built from TRBV9 and TRBJ2-5; TRBD2 matches at 11 bases. J lost 1 base, V lost 4 bases, and 12 bases had no gene match. Germline lookup yields CDR1 SGDLS and CDR2 YYNGEE. The CDR3 length is 18 residues. CDR3 sequence: CASSFAGTSGGPQETQYF. The CDR3 DNA follows: TGTGCCAGCAGCTTCGCCGGGACTAGCGGAGGGCCCCAAGAGACCCAGTACTTC.

Only a few counts were recorded for this clone. V usage is TRBV9 and J usage is TRBJ2-3; 8 nucleotides match TRBD2. V was clipped by 0 bases and J by 0 bases; unmatched bases: 3. CDR1 is SGDLS and CDR2 is YYNGEE in the germline V gene. The length of the CDR3 is 16 residues. The CDR3 nucleotides read TGTGCCAGCAGCGTAGTGGGCGGGAGGAGCACAGATACGCAGTATTTT. Residues: CASSVVGGRSTDTQYF.